The 11 T cell receptor beta chains below were found in one sample sequenced in a study of shared clonotypes between healthy human individuals. The method was immunoSEQ multiplex PCR; TCRdb's version includes in-frame clones alone and lacks a portion of them. The data contain around 2,100,000 clones, about 95% of them singletons. Naive-designated CD8 cells lacked CD45RO, were positively enriched for CCR7, and omitted terminally differentiated effector memory CD45RA+ cells. The material sequenced was naive CD8+ T cells sorted from blood. These receptors were obtained from a man in his late teens or twenties in good health.

J is TRBJ2-1 and V is TRBV29-1; 9 nucleotides match TRBD2. CDR3 length: 13 residues. V dropped 4 bases and J dropped 8; count of bases not matched to a gene: 6. Looked up from germline, CDR1 is SQVTM and CDR2 is ANQGSEA. CDR3 sequence reads: CSVASGRTYEQFF. CDR3 DNA: TGCAGCGTTGCAAGCGGGAGGACATATGAGCAGTTCTTC.

The chain joins TRBV6-5 to TRBJ1-1, with no clear D. The V and J ends lost 2 bases and 3 bases respectively, with 10 bases between them. The CDR3 runs 14 residues. The germline CDR1 and CDR2 sequences are MNHEY and SVGAGI. CDR3 sequence (DNA): TGTGCCAGCAGTTACCTGCGCGGGGACACTGAAGCTTTCTTT. Translation gives CASSYLRGDTEAFF.

The chain joins TRBV15 to TRBJ1-2, with unresolved D. CDR1 is LNHNV and CDR2 is YYDKDF in the germline V gene (reference sequence). Trimming pared 6 bases from V and 4 bases from J, leaving 15 bases between. This CDR3 contains 14 residues. CDR3 sequence: CATSEATTAYGYTF. Written as DNA, the CDR3 is TGTGCCACCAGTGAAGCGACAACCGCCTATGGCTACACCTTC.

This chain uses TRBV6-1 with TRBJ1-3; TRBD1 agrees at 9 bases. V lost 6 bases and J lost 3; bases outside the gene matches: 6. The CDR3 consists of 15 residues. Germline V CDR1 and CDR2: MNHNS, SASEGT. CDR3 loop: CASRLQGAGGNTIYF. CDR3 nucleotides: TGTGCCAGCAGGTTACAGGGGGCGGGTGGAAACACCATATATTTT.

The V call is TRBV5-1, the J call TRBJ2-5; 9 nucleotides line up with TRBD2. The V segment lost 4 bases and the J segment 1 base; nucleotides outside the gene matches: 8. CDR1 is SGHRS, CDR2 YFSETQ, per germline. The length of the CDR3 is 16 residues. CDR3 in DNA: TGCGCCAGCAGCATGACCGGGACTAGCTCCCAAGAGACCCAGTACTTC. Protein product: CASSMTGTSSQETQYF.

The rearrangement joins TRBV27 to TRBJ1-1; possibly TRBD1 for D (6 bases). The CDR3 loop spans 14 amino acids. Germline CDR1 and CDR2: MNHEY and SMNVEV (reference sequence). V was pared by 2 bases and J by 11 bases, with 18 bases between. CDR3 nucleotide sequence: TGTGCCAGCAGTTTAGCTCATTTGGGGGCCCGGGCTTTCTTT. Its translation is CASSLAHLGARAFF.

The V gene is TRBV28, the J gene TRBJ2-7; maybe TRBD1 (5 bases). With 3 bases removed from V and 2 bases from J, the gap between germline ends came to 11 bases. The CDR3 runs 14 residues. Germline V gene sequence: CDR1 MDHEN, CDR2 SYDVKM. In DNA, the CDR3 is TGTGCCAGCAGTTTTGGGGCCGCTACCTACGAGCAGTACTTC. Translating gives CASSFGAATYEQYF.

The chain links TRBV9 to TRBJ2-7; TRBD1 might be the D (6 bases). Trimming took 2 bases from V and 0 from J, leaving 15 bases between them. Looked up from germline, CDR1 is SGDLS and CDR2 is YYNGEE. This CDR3 region has 16 residues. DNA for the CDR3: TGTGCCAGCAGCGTCGAGGACAGCAGGAGCTCCTACGAGCAGTACTTC. This codes for CASSVEDSRSSYEQYF.

The rearrangement uses TRBV11-2 and TRBJ2-1; 7 bases match TRBD2. This CDR3 region has 17 residues. The V segment lost 1 base and the J segment 2 bases; nucleotides outside the gene matches: 8. CDR1 is SGHAT, CDR2 FQNNGV, per germline. CDR3 residues: CASSLGASGSPYNEQFF. The CDR3 nucleotides read TGTGCCAGCAGCTTAGGAGCTAGCGGTTCCCCCTACAATGAGCAGTTCTTC.

This chain links TRBV7-9 with TRBJ2-2; either TRBD1 or TRBD2 may fit D (6 bases each). Trimming stripped 4 bases from V and 3 bases from J, with 12 bases between. CDR1 is SEHNR, CDR2 FQNEAQ, per germline (reference sequence). This CDR3 is 15 amino acids long. The CDR3 sequence: CASSSYGGDTGELFF. CDR3 bases: TGTGCCAGCAGCTCGTACGGGGGCGACACCGGGGAGCTGTTTTTT.

V and J are TRBV7-2 and TRBJ2-7; the match to TRBD1 covers 9 bases. Germline loops: CDR1 SGHTA, CDR2 FQGNSA. With 4 bases clipped from V and 4 bases from J, the junction kept 11 bases outside the gene matches. The CDR3 has 16 residues. The CDR3 region is CASSWSPGQGGYEQYF. The DNA of the CDR3 is TGTGCCAGCAGCTGGTCGCCGGGACAGGGCGGTTACGAGCAGTACTTC.